Each of the 25 T cell receptor beta chains below was sequenced from the same sample in a study of PD-L1 blockade in urothelial cancer. Assay: immunoSEQ multiplex PCR; the TCRdb copy retains only in-frame clones and omits some. The table shows 120,000 or so clones, with around 86% occurring only once. Regarding time point: peripheral blood 6 weeks after treatment start. The specimen comprised PBMCs, sampled around atezolizumab (anti-PD-L1) treatment. The receptor set was obtained from a man aged 45-65 years with urothelial cancer.

V gene TRBV2 combines with J gene TRBJ1-2, with unresolved D. Trimming stripped 0 bases from V and 5 bases from J, with 7 bases between. The CDR3 length is 13 residues. Germline V lookup: CDR1 SNHLY, CDR2 FYNNEI. For the CDR3, the DNA is TGTGCCAGCAGTGAAGCGCTTCAGTATGGCTACACCTTC. This codes for CASSEALQYGYTF.

This rearrangement joins TRBV11-3 to TRBJ2-1; unclear D gene. Per germline, CDR1 SGHNT and CDR2 YENEEA. Trimming removed 0 bases from V and 8 bases from J, with 8 bases in between. This CDR3 spans 13 amino acids. CDR3 loop: CASSLEASDEQFF. The CDR3 DNA reads as TGTGCCAGCAGCTTAGAGGCTTCCGATGAGCAGTTCTTC. The full variable domain, rest sourced from reference TRBV11-3 and TRBJ2-1, is EAGVVQSPRYKIIEKKQPVAFWCNPISGHNTLYWYLQNLGQGPELLIRYENEEAVDDSQLPKDRFSAERLKGVDSTLKIQPAELGDSAVYLCASSLEASDEQFFGPGTRLTVL.

This chain uses TRBV6-1 with TRBJ1-3; D uncertain. The CDR3 extends over 14 amino acids. With 1 base removed from V and 0 bases from J, the gap between germline ends came to 4 bases. Germline-derived CDR1 and CDR2 are MNHNS and SASEGT. DNA for the CDR3: TGTGCCAGCAGTGAAGTCAGCTCTGGAAACACCATATATTTT. Residues: CASSEVSSGNTIYF.

This clone was counted between two and nine times. The CDR3 region has the DNA TGTGCCAGCTCGGCAGGAGGGGGCTACACCTTC. The encoded protein is CASSAGGGYTF. This chain uses TRBV6-5 with TRBJ1-2; D not certain. From germline, CDR1 is MNHEY and CDR2 SVGAGI. Trimming removed 8 bases from V and 8 bases from J, with 12 bases in between. This CDR3 is 11 amino acids long.

The V gene is TRBV5-4, the J gene TRBJ2-5, with D possibly matching TRBD2 (5 bases). V dropped 2 bases and J dropped 2 bases, with 10 bases sitting between them. The CDR3 totals 14 residues. Germline-derived CDR1 and CDR2 are SGHNT and YYREEE (reference sequence). CDR3 sequence: CASSFGLKQETQYF. The CDR3 nucleotides are TGTGCCAGCAGCTTCGGACTGAAGCAAGAGACCCAGTACTTC. Combining the CDR3 with reference TRBV5-4 and TRBJ2-5 gives the whole variable domain ETGVTQSPTHLIKTRGQQVTLRCSSQSGHNTVSWYQQALGQGPQFIFQYYREEENGRGNFPPRFSGLQFPNYSSELNVNALELDDSALYLCASSFGLKQETQYFGPGTRLLVL.

The rearrangement joins TRBV27 to TRBJ2-7; D is possibly TRBD2 (5 bases). Per the germline V gene, CDR1 is MNHEY and CDR2 is SMNVEV (reference sequence). Trimming removed 8 bases from V and 6 bases from J, with 26 bases in between. CDR3 size: 16 residues. The CDR3 bases are TGTGCCAGCCTTCCGCCTCTCGGGAAACGGAGGTGCGAGCAGTACTTC. It yields the protein CASLPPLGKRRCEQYF.

This chain connects TRBV28 to TRBJ2-3; tentatively, D is TRBD2 (6 bases). The CDR3 is 14 amino acids. V was shortened by 3 bases and J by 2 bases, with 9 bases between the two germline ends. The germline gives CDR1 MDHEN, CDR2 SYDVKM. CDR3 sequence: CASSLRGFTDTQYF. CDR3 sequence (DNA): TGTGCCAGCAGTTTGCGGGGCTTCACAGATACGCAGTATTTT.

The chain carries TRBV4-2 and TRBJ1-2; 7 positions match TRBD1. J lost 8 bases, V lost 7 bases, and 10 bases had no gene match. Germline CDR1 reads LGHNA; CDR2 reads YNFKEQ. The length of the CDR3 is 13 residues. The DNA of the CDR3 is TGTGCCAGCAAATACAGGGGCTCGGAGGGCTACACCTTC. Its translation: CASKYRGSEGYTF.

This sequence joins TRBV19 and TRBJ2-1; D uncertain. This CDR3 contains 13 residues. The V gene lost 3 bases and the J gene lost 6 bases, with 9 bases spanning the gap. The V gene's germline CDR1 is LNHDA and CDR2 SQIVND (reference sequence). CDR3 coding DNA: TGTGCCAGTAGTATCCGGGTTTTCAATGAGCAGTTCTTC. Translated, it gives CASSIRVFNEQFF.

The chain is built from TRBV15 and TRBJ1-5; perhaps TRBD1 as D (6 bases). V was pared by 6 bases and J by 0 bases, with 12 bases between. Germline CDR1 LNHNV, CDR2 YYDKDF (reference sequence). CDR3 length equals 15 residues. The DNA of the CDR3 is TGTGCCACCAGTCTACAGGGATATAGCAATCAGCCCCAGCATTTT. It translates to CATSLQGYSNQPQHF.

Note on this clone: Other DNA sequences within the sample encode an identical CDR3. The rearrangement links TRBV7-9 to TRBJ1-1, with TRBD1 matching 7 bases. Germline assignment: CDR1 SEHNR and CDR2 FQNEAQ (reference sequence). V lost 5 bases and J lost 4; bases outside the gene matches: 7. The CDR3 has 14 amino acids. The CDR3 region is CASSPRTGSTEAFF. As DNA, the CDR3 is TGTGCCAGCAGCCCTCGGACAGGTAGCACTGAAGCTTTCTTT.

V gene TRBV6-1 combines with J gene TRBJ1-3, with D perhaps TRBD1 (5 bases). Per the germline V gene, CDR1 is MNHNS and CDR2 is SASEGT. Trimming removed 6 bases at V and 0 bases at J, with 9 bases between. The CDR3 length is 14 residues. CDR3 region: CASSQTVSGNTIYF. The CDR3 DNA sequence: TGTGCCAGCAGCCAGACAGTCTCTGGAAACACCATATATTTT.

This clone was picked up a small number of times. This chain joins TRBV7-8 and TRBJ1-4; D is unclear. CDR1 and CDR2 from the germline V gene are SGHVS and FQNEAQ. There are 12 residues in the CDR3. Trimming cost V 1 base and J 8 bases, with 5 bases left between them. The CDR3 DNA sequence: TGTGCCAGCAGCTTAGTCAAAGAAAAACTGTTTTTT. Its protein is CASSLVKEKLFF.

The chain's CDR3 is CASSQDQGRSGNTIYF. CDR3 in DNA: TGTGCCAGCAGCCAAGATCAGGGGAGAAGTGGAAACACCATATATTTT. This chain uses TRBV4-2 with TRBJ1-3; D is possibly TRBD1 (6 bases). Trimming took 0 bases from V and 3 from J, leaving 12 bases between them. CDR3 length: 16 amino acids. Germline CDR1 reads LGHNA; CDR2 reads YNFKEQ.

The chain employs TRBV7-2 and TRBJ1-5; weak D call: TRBD1 (6 bases). CDR1 is SGHTA and CDR2 is FQGNSA in the germline V gene. This CDR3 contains 13 residues. With 5 bases removed from V and 7 bases from J, the gap between germline ends came to 12 bases. The CDR3 here is CASSPGVRQPQHF. The CDR3 region has the DNA TGTGCCAGCAGCCCAGGGGTCCGGCAGCCCCAGCATTTT.

The V gene is TRBV6-6, the J gene TRBJ2-1, with 7 bases lining up with TRBD1. This CDR3 comprises 13 residues. The germline CDR1 and CDR2 sequences are MNHNY and SVGAGI (reference sequence). V trimming: 4 bases; J trimming: 8 bases; junction bases outside the gene matches: 5. CDR3 residues: CASSSYRGDEQFF. CDR3 bases: TGTGCCAGCAGTTCCTACAGGGGCGATGAGCAGTTCTTC.

The V gene is TRBV6-5, the J gene TRBJ1-6; 7 nucleotides agree with TRBD1. The germline CDR1 and CDR2 sequences are MNHEY and SVGAGI. CDR3 length: 16 amino acids. The V and J ends lost 2 bases and 9 bases, in that order; junction bases with no gene match: 10. The CDR3 loop is CASSYGDRSSASPLHF. In nucleotides, the CDR3 is TGTGCCAGCAGTTACGGGGACAGATCATCAGCTTCACCCCTCCACTTT.

This chain connects TRBV11-2 to TRBJ2-7; TRBD2 might be the D (5 bases). Germline CDR1 is SGHAT and CDR2 is FQNNGV. The CDR3 totals 14 residues. Trimming left V 4 bases short and J 3 bases short, with 13 bases between. The CDR3: CASSSQAGNYEQYF. In DNA, the CDR3 is TGTGCCAGCAGCTCGCAGGCCGGGAACTACGAGCAGTACTTC.

The chain is built from TRBV28 and TRBJ2-7, with D unresolved. The CDR3 is made up of 14 amino acids. Between the trimmed V and J ends, which lost 5 bases and 3 bases, there was a span of 14 bases. Germline values: CDR1 MDHEN, CDR2 SYDVKM. The CDR3 sequence is CASSPHRALYEQYF. As DNA, the CDR3 is TGTGCCAGCAGTCCCCACAGAGCCCTCTACGAGCAGTACTTC.

This chain uses TRBV5-6 with TRBJ1-2; D remains ambiguous. Between the trimmed V and J ends, which lost 4 bases and 3 bases, there was a span of 7 bases. This CDR3 has 12 amino acids. Germline V lookup: CDR1 SGHDT, CDR2 YYEEEE. CDR3 nucleotides: TGTGCCAGCAGCCTAACAGACTATGGCTACACCTTC. Translating it yields CASSLTDYGYTF.

The chain joins TRBV9 to TRBJ2-2; 12 bases align to TRBD1. The CDR3 has 19 amino acids. With V trimmed by 6 bases and J by 3 bases, 15 bases remained unmatched. Germline-derived CDR1 and CDR2 are SGDLS and YYNGEE. This chain's CDR3 is CASTSGTGGFWIDTGELFF. The CDR3 DNA reads as TGTGCCAGCACGTCCGGGACAGGGGGCTTCTGGATAGACACCGGGGAGCTGTTTTTT.

This rearrangement joins TRBV4-2 to TRBJ2-1, with 9 bases lining up with TRBD2. The CDR3 spans 14 residues. After removal of 1 base from V and 10 bases from J, the junction contained 5 bases not matched to a gene. Germline V gene data show CDR1 as LGHNA and CDR2 as YNFKEQ. CDR3 coding DNA: TGTGCCAGCAGCCAAGGGCTAGCGGGATACGAGCAGTTCTTC. Translation gives CASSQGLAGYEQFF.

The chain links TRBV2 to TRBJ2-3; the D gene is possibly TRBD1 (5 bases). The CDR3 extends over 17 amino acids. Germline CDR1 SNHLY, CDR2 FYNNEI. V was cut by 5 bases and J by 4 bases, with 22 bases left in between. Here the CDR3 reads CASSRLKTESFPDTQYF. The CDR3 nucleotides are TGTGCCAGCAGTCGCCTAAAGACAGAGAGTTTTCCAGATACGCAGTATTTT.

V usage is TRBV30 and J usage is TRBJ1-6; 7 bases line up with TRBD1. There are 15 residues in the CDR3. Looked up from germline, CDR1 is GTSNPN and CDR2 is SVGIG (reference sequence). The V gene end was trimmed by 4 bases and the J gene end by 5 bases; junction bases not matched to a gene: 8. CDR3 nucleotide sequence: TGTGCCTGGATAAAGAGGGACAGAAATAATTCACCCCTCCACTTT. Amino acids: CAWIKRDRNNSPLHF.

The chain couples TRBV5-1 to TRBJ2-7; the D gene is possibly TRBD1 (6 bases). The germline V gene has CDR1 SGHRS and CDR2 YFSETQ. This CDR3 spans 18 amino acids. Deletions cut 0 bases from V and 0 bases from J, with 19 bases between. CDR3 residues: CASSLGARGRPSSYEQYF. The CDR3 coding sequence is TGCGCCAGCAGCTTGGGTGCCAGGGGTCGTCCAAGCTCCTACGAGCAGTACTTC.